A selection of T cell receptor beta chains follows, all from one sample in a study of T-cell memory formation after mild COVID-19. A single record per CDR3 protein comes from TCRdb applying MiXCR to the 5' RACE reads. Of 250,000 to 300,000 distinct CDR3 sequences in the sample, 8.2% were seen once. Input material: PBMCs or a T cell subset sorted from them (not recorded which). These receptors were taken from a man between 18 and 29 years old who had mild COVID-19 (a few samples of this study predate the infection). Cell type and time point are not known. CDR3s include the opening cysteine and the closing phenylalanine or tryptophan. The order of the fields is CDR3 protein, CDR3 DNA, J gene, D gene, clone size, V gene. The D gene is left open where the match is weak. Not all rows give a size; the values are once, few, many and, for expanded clones, a class.

cdr3_aa: CASSLDSRDQPQHF; cdr3_nt: TGCGCCAGCAGCCTGGACAGCAGGGATCAGCCCCAGCATTTT; j_call: TRBJ1-5; d_call: NA; clone_size: NA; v_call: TRBV5-1
cdr3_aa: CSGQGTDPYGYTF; cdr3_nt: TGCAGTGGACAGGGTACTGATCCTTATGGCTACACCTTC; j_call: TRBJ1-2; d_call: TRBD1; clone_size: NA; v_call: TRBV20-1
cdr3_aa: CASSYSKARTSGTDTQYF; cdr3_nt: TGTGCCAGCAGTTACTCGAAGGCTAGGACTAGCGGTACAGATACGCAGTATTTT; j_call: TRBJ2-3; d_call: TRBD2; clone_size: NA; v_call: TRBV6-5
cdr3_aa: CASSLVARAQETQYF; cdr3_nt: TGTGCCAGCAGCTTAGTGGCCAGGGCTCAAGAGACCCAGTACTTC; j_call: TRBJ2-5; d_call: NA; clone_size: NA; v_call: TRBV7-2
cdr3_aa: CASRNGTNPTDTQYF; cdr3_nt: TGCGCCAGCAGGAACGGGACAAATCCCACAGATACGCAGTATTTT; j_call: TRBJ2-3; d_call: NA; clone_size: many; v_call: TRBV5-1
cdr3_aa: CSASATGTGYGYTF; cdr3_nt: TGCAGTGCTAGCGCCACAGGGACGGGCTATGGCTACACCTTC; j_call: TRBJ1-2; d_call: NA; clone_size: NA; v_call: TRBV20-1
cdr3_aa: CASSLAQGASDTQYF; cdr3_nt: TGCGCCAGCAGCTTGGCACAGGGGGCCTCAGATACGCAGTATTTT; j_call: TRBJ2-3; d_call: TRBD1; clone_size: NA; v_call: TRBV5-1
cdr3_aa: CAISESGKNRDRGHYGYTF; cdr3_nt: TGTGCCATCAGTGAGTCTGGGAAAAACCGGGACAGGGGCCACTATGGCTACACCTTC; j_call: TRBJ1-2; d_call: TRBD1; clone_size: few; v_call: TRBV10-3
cdr3_aa: CASSPLGDGLNTEAFF; cdr3_nt: TGTGCCAGCTCACCCCTGGGGGACGGGCTGAACACTGAAGCTTTCTTT; j_call: TRBJ1-1; d_call: NA; clone_size: many; v_call: TRBV18
cdr3_aa: CASSKEGNTIYF; cdr3_nt: TGCGCCAGCAGCAAGGAGGGAAACACCATATATTTT; j_call: TRBJ1-3; d_call: NA; clone_size: NA; v_call: TRBV4-1
cdr3_aa: CASSRRPKEGEKLFF; cdr3_nt: TGTGCCAGCAGCCGTCGACCCAAGGAGGGCGAAAAACTGTTTTTT; j_call: TRBJ1-4; d_call: NA; clone_size: NA; v_call: TRBV7-2
cdr3_aa: CASSFGGTPRVGTQYF; cdr3_nt: TGTGCCAGCAGCTTTGGAGGGACTCCTCGGGTGGGGACCCAGTACTTC; j_call: TRBJ2-5; d_call: NA; clone_size: NA; v_call: TRBV7-9
cdr3_aa: CASSQDGFGDTEAFF; cdr3_nt: TGCGCCAGCAGCCAAGACGGGTTTGGGGACACTGAAGCTTTCTTT; j_call: TRBJ1-1; d_call: NA; clone_size: NA; v_call: TRBV4-3
cdr3_aa: CASSLTPASYEQYF; cdr3_nt: TGTGCCAGCAGCTTAACTCCGGCCTCCTACGAGCAGTACTTC; j_call: TRBJ2-7; d_call: NA; clone_size: few; v_call: TRBV7-3
cdr3_aa: CATSKRTAPSDGYTF; cdr3_nt: TGTGCCACCAGCAAGCGTACAGCGCCTAGCGATGGCTACACCTTC; j_call: TRBJ1-2; d_call: NA; clone_size: NA; v_call: TRBV15
cdr3_aa: CASPGRGTDTQYF; cdr3_nt: TGTGCCAGCCCAGGCAGGGGCACAGATACGCAGTATTTT; j_call: TRBJ2-3; d_call: NA; clone_size: many; v_call: TRBV3-2
cdr3_aa: CASSLALAGVIRVPLF; cdr3_nt: TGTGCCAGCAGCTTAGCACTAGCGGGGGTGATACGGGTCCCGCTCTTC; j_call: TRBJ2-1; d_call: TRBD2; clone_size: few; v_call: TRBV7-8
cdr3_aa: CASIQPGTGGDGYTF; cdr3_nt: TGTGCCAGCATTCAACCCGGGACAGGGGGCGATGGCTACACCTTC; j_call: TRBJ1-2; d_call: TRBD1; clone_size: NA; v_call: TRBV6-5
cdr3_aa: CASSHPRGNSPLHF; cdr3_nt: TGCGCCAGCAGCCACCCAAGGGGGAATTCACCCCTCCACTTT; j_call: TRBJ1-6; d_call: NA; clone_size: NA; v_call: TRBV4-1
cdr3_aa: CASSEGWDETYEQYF; cdr3_nt: TGTGCCAGCAGTGAAGGATGGGACGAAACCTACGAGCAGTACTTC; j_call: TRBJ2-7; d_call: NA; clone_size: many; v_call: TRBV2
cdr3_aa: CASSWNTGELFF; cdr3_nt: TGTGCCAGCAGCTGGAACACCGGGGAGCTGTTTTTT; j_call: TRBJ2-2; d_call: NA; clone_size: NA; v_call: TRBV5-4
cdr3_aa: CASSSDRGLPLHF; cdr3_nt: TGTGCCAGCAGCTCTGACAGGGGGTTACCCCTCCACTTT; j_call: TRBJ1-6; d_call: TRBD1; clone_size: NA; v_call: TRBV6-5
cdr3_aa: CASSPERGWEAEAFF; cdr3_nt: TGTGCCAGCTCACCCGAGCGGGGGTGGGAGGCTGAAGCTTTCTTT; j_call: TRBJ1-1; d_call: NA; clone_size: NA; v_call: TRBV18
cdr3_aa: CAWSALTEAFF; cdr3_nt: TGTGCCTGGAGTGCACTAACCGAAGCTTTCTTT; j_call: TRBJ1-1; d_call: NA; clone_size: NA; v_call: TRBV30
cdr3_aa: CASSDRGIGGTEAFF; cdr3_nt: TGTGCCAGCAGTGATAGGGGGATAGGGGGAACTGAAGCTTTCTTT; j_call: TRBJ1-1; d_call: NA; clone_size: NA; v_call: TRBV28
cdr3_aa: CASSLDPGGLSEQFF; cdr3_nt: TGTGCCAGCAGCTTAGACCCTGGGGGCCTAAGTGAGCAGTTCTTC; j_call: TRBJ2-1; d_call: NA; clone_size: NA; v_call: TRBV7-6
cdr3_aa: CASSLAGVNNEQFF; cdr3_nt: TGTGCCAGCAGCCTAGCGGGGGTTAACAATGAGCAGTTCTTC; j_call: TRBJ2-1; d_call: TRBD2; clone_size: NA; v_call: TRBV7-3
cdr3_aa: CASSLDRGLAGVNTGELFF; cdr3_nt: TGTGCCAGCAGCTTAGACCGGGGACTAGCGGGGGTTAACACCGGGGAGCTGTTTTTT; j_call: TRBJ2-2; d_call: TRBD2; clone_size: few; v_call: TRBV7-3
cdr3_aa: CASSLGTGAYGYTF; cdr3_nt: TGTGCCAGCAGCCTAGGGACAGGGGCGTATGGCTACACCTTC; j_call: TRBJ1-2; d_call: TRBD1; clone_size: few; v_call: TRBV7-3
cdr3_aa: CASSSLETQGAAQYF; cdr3_nt: TGTGCCAGCAGCTCCCTGGAGACCCAGGGGGCTGCGCAGTATTTT; j_call: TRBJ2-3; d_call: TRBD1; clone_size: few; v_call: TRBV7-3
cdr3_aa: CASSDRERSYEQYF; cdr3_nt: TGCGCCAGCAGTGACAGGGAGAGGTCCTACGAGCAGTACTTC; j_call: TRBJ2-7; d_call: NA; clone_size: few; v_call: TRBV10-2
cdr3_aa: CSASRESNYGYTF; cdr3_nt: TGCAGTGCTAGCAGGGAATCTAACTATGGCTACACCTTC; j_call: TRBJ1-2; d_call: NA; clone_size: few; v_call: TRBV20-1
cdr3_aa: CASSYSIWLETQYF; cdr3_nt: TGTGCCAGCAGTTACTCGATCTGGCTGGAGACCCAGTACTTC; j_call: TRBJ2-5; d_call: NA; clone_size: many; v_call: TRBV6-6
cdr3_aa: CARTGRGPGDTQYF; cdr3_nt: TGTGCCAGGACAGGCCGGGGGCCGGGGGATACGCAGTATTTT; j_call: TRBJ2-3; d_call: NA; clone_size: NA; v_call: TRBV21-1
cdr3_aa: CASSLNVGAGTEAFF; cdr3_nt: TGTGCCAGCAGCTTAAACGTCGGGGCGGGTACTGAAGCTTTCTTT; j_call: TRBJ1-1; d_call: NA; clone_size: NA; v_call: TRBV13
cdr3_aa: CATSDVQGTDTQYF; cdr3_nt: TGTGCCACCAGTGACGTACAGGGGACAGATACGCAGTATTTT; j_call: TRBJ2-3; d_call: TRBD1; clone_size: NA; v_call: TRBV24-1
cdr3_aa: CASSTGTSPDTQYF; cdr3_nt: TGTGCCAGCAGCACAGGGACTAGCCCGGATACGCAGTATTTT; j_call: TRBJ2-3; d_call: TRBD2; clone_size: few; v_call: TRBV6-6
cdr3_aa: CASISGGAGDTQYF; cdr3_nt: TGTGCCAGCATTAGCGGGGGGGCAGGAGATACGCAGTATTTT; j_call: TRBJ2-3; d_call: TRBD2; clone_size: NA; v_call: TRBV6-1
cdr3_aa: CASSYSWDYEQYF; cdr3_nt: TGTGCCAGCAGTTATTCGTGGGATTACGAGCAGTACTTC; j_call: TRBJ2-7; d_call: NA; clone_size: NA; v_call: TRBV6-2/TRBV6-3
cdr3_aa: CASSEFSRGKETQYF; cdr3_nt: TGTGCCAGCAGTGAATTCTCCCGGGGGAAAGAGACCCAGTACTTC; j_call: TRBJ2-5; d_call: NA; clone_size: NA; v_call: TRBV25-1
cdr3_aa: CSATPSVGTGELFF; cdr3_nt: TGCAGTGCTACCCCCTCAGTGGGCACCGGGGAGCTGTTTTTT; j_call: TRBJ2-2; d_call: NA; clone_size: many; v_call: TRBV20-1
cdr3_aa: CATSPRGDTQYF; cdr3_nt: TGTGCCACCAGTCCCCGTGGGGATACGCAGTATTTT; j_call: TRBJ2-3; d_call: NA; clone_size: few; v_call: TRBV24-1
cdr3_aa: CASSDTNNEKLFF; cdr3_nt: TGTGCCAGCAGCGACACAAATAATGAAAAACTGTTTTTT; j_call: TRBJ1-4; d_call: NA; clone_size: NA; v_call: TRBV11-2
cdr3_aa: CSVETGAETQYF; cdr3_nt: TGCAGCGTTGAGACAGGGGCAGAGACCCAGTACTTC; j_call: TRBJ2-5; d_call: TRBD1; clone_size: NA; v_call: TRBV29-1
cdr3_aa: CASSDGPYNEQFF; cdr3_nt: TGCGCCAGCAGCGACGGACCCTACAATGAGCAGTTCTTC; j_call: TRBJ2-1; d_call: NA; clone_size: few; v_call: TRBV5-1
cdr3_aa: CSARGVLGNEQFF; cdr3_nt: TGCAGTGCTAGGGGGGTCCTGGGGAATGAGCAGTTCTTC; j_call: TRBJ2-1; d_call: NA; clone_size: NA; v_call: TRBV20-1
cdr3_aa: CASSLAGGPMETQYF; cdr3_nt: TGTGCCAGCAGCTTAGCGGGGGGGCCTATGGAGACCCAGTACTTC; j_call: TRBJ2-5; d_call: NA; clone_size: NA; v_call: TRBV7-2